The present T cell receptor (beta chain) was sequenced within a study of T cell responses to AZD1222 COVID-19 vaccine. Looked up from germline, CDR1 is LNHNV and CDR2 is YYDKDF (reference sequence). The trim removed 5 bases at V and 3 bases at J, leaving 9 bases unmatched. CDR3 size: 16 residues. TCRdb's table, derived via immunoSEQ multiplex PCR, lists solely in-frame clones and lacks some. The profile covers some 140,000 clones, with roughly 93% appearing a single time and 3.1% taken by the ten largest. This sequence originates from an adult in good health. This chain links TRBV15 with TRBJ2-2, with 7 bases lining up with TRBD2. Specimen: peripheral blood, collected on day 0 of AZD1222 vaccination. The CDR3 here is CATSQGGGRDTGELFF. In DNA, the CDR3 is TGTGCCACCAGCCAAGGCGGGGGTCGTGACACCGGGGAGCTGTTTTTT.